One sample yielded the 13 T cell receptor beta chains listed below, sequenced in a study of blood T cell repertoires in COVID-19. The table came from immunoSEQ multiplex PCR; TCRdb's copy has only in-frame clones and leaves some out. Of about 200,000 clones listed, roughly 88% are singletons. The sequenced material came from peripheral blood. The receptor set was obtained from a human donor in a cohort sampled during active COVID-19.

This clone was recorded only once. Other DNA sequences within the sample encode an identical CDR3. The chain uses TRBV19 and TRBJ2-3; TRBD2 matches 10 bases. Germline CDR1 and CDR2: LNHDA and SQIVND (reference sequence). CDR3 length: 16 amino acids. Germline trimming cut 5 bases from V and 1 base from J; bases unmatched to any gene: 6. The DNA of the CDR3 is TGTGCCAGTAGTCGGCTAGCGGGAGTGGGCACAGATACGCAGTATTTT. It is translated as CASSRLAGVGTDTQYF.

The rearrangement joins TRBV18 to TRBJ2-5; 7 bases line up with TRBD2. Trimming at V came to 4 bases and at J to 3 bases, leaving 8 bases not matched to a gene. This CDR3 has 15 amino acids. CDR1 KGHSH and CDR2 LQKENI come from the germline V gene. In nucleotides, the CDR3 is TGTGCCAGCTCACTAAACCCCGGGGGGAAAGAGACCCAGTACTTC. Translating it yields CASSLNPGGKETQYF.

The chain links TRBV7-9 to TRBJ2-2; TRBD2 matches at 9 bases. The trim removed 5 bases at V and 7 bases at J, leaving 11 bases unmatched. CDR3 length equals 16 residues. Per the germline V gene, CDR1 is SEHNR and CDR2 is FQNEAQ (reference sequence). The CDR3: CASSLTGTSRVGELFF. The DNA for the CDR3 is TGTGCCAGCAGCCTGACCGGGACTAGCCGAGTCGGGGAGCTGTTTTTT.

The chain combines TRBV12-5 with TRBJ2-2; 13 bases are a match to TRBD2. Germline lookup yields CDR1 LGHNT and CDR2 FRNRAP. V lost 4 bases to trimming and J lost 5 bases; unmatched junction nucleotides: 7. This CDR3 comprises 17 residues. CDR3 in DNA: TGTGCTAGTGGTTCACTAGCGGGAGGGTTGGGGACCGGGGAGCTGTTTTTT. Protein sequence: CASGSLAGGLGTGELFF.

The CDR3 protein is CASTPTGLTYEQYF. The CDR3 DNA sequence: TGTGCCAGCACCCCGACGGGACTCACCTACGAGCAGTACTTC. The chain uses TRBV28 and TRBJ2-7; tentative D call: TRBD2 (6 bases). V lost 7 bases to trimming and J lost 2 bases, with 15 bases between them. CDR1 is MDHEN and CDR2 is SYDVKM in the germline V gene. This CDR3 has 14 residues. The complete variable domain, with remaining parts taken from reference TRBV28 and TRBJ2-7, reads DVKVTQSSRYLVKRTGEKVFLECVQDMDHENMFWYRQDPGLGLRLIYFSYDVKMKEKGDIPEGYSVSREKKERFSLILESASTNQTSMYLCASTPTGLTYEQYFGPGTRLTVT.

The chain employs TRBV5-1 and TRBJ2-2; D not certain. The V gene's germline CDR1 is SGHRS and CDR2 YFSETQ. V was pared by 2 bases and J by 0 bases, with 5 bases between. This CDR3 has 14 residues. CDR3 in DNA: TGCGCCAGCAGCTTTGGAGCGAACACCGGGGAGCTGTTTTTT. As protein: CASSFGANTGELFF.

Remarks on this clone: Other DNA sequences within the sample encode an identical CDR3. The CDR3 coding sequence is TGTGCCAGCAGCCAGGGGACTAGCGGCTCCTACAATGAGCAGTTCTTC. It encodes CASSQGTSGSYNEQFF. V usage is TRBV4-2 and J usage is TRBJ2-1; TRBD2 matches at 11 bases. The CDR3 loop spans 16 amino acids. Germline CDR1 is LGHNA and CDR2 is YNFKEQ. The V gene end was trimmed by 3 bases and the J gene end by 0 bases; junction bases not matched to a gene: 1.

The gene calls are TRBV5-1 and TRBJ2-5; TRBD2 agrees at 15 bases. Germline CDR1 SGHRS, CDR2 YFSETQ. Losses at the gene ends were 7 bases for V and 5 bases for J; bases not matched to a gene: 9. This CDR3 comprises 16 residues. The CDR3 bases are TGCGCCAGCTGCCCCGGGACTAGCGGGAGGCAGGAGACCCAGTACTTC. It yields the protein CASCPGTSGRQETQYF.

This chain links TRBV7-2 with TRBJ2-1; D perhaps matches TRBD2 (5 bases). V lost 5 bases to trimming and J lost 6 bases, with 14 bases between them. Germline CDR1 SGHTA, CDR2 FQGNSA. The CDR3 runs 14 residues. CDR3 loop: CASSHRGSPNEQFF. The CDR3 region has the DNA TGTGCCAGCAGCCACCGAGGGAGTCCCAATGAGCAGTTCTTC. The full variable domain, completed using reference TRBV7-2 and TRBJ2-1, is GAGVSQSPSNKVTEKGKDVELRCDPISGHTALYWYRQSLGQGLEFLIYFQGNSAPDKSGLPSDRFSAERTGGSVSTLTIQRTQQEDSAVYLCASSHRGSPNEQFFGPGTRLTVL.

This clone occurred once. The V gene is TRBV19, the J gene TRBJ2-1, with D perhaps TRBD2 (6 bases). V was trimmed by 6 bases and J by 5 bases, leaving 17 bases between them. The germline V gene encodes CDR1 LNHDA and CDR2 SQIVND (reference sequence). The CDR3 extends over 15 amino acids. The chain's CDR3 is CASSDGRLVNNEQFF. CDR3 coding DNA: TGTGCCAGTAGCGATGGGAGGCTGGTTAACAATGAGCAGTTCTTC.

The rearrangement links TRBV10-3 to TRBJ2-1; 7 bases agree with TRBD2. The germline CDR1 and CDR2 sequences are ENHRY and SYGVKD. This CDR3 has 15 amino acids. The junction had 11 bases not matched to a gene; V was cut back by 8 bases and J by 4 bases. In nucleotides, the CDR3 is TGTGCCATCGGGGAGGGCCCCCCCGGATACAATGAGCAGTTCTTC. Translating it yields CAIGEGPPGYNEQFF.

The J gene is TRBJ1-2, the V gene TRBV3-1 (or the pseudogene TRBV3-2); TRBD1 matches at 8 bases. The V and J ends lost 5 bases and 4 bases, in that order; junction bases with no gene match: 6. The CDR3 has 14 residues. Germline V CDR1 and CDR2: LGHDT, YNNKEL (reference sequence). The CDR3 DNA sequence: TGTGCCAGCAGCTTTTCGACAGGGGCCTATGGCTACACCTTC. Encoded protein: CASSFSTGAYGYTF.

In nucleotides, the CDR3 is TGTGCCAGCAGACCCTTAGCGGAGAGTTCCTACGAGCAGTACTTC. Translating it yields CASRPLAESSYEQYF. The rearrangement links TRBV4-2 to TRBJ2-7; D might be TRBD2 (6 bases). This CDR3 contains 15 residues. Trimming stripped 6 bases from V and 1 base from J, with 16 bases between. Germline assignment: CDR1 LGHNA and CDR2 YNFKEQ.